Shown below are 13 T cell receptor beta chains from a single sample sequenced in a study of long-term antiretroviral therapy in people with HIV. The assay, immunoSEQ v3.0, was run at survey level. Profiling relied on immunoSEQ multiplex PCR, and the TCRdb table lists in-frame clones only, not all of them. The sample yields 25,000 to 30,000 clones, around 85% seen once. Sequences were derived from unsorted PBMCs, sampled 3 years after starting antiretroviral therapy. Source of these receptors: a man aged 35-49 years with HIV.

The CDR3 loop is CASSLADGNNEKLFF. The CDR3, as DNA: TGTGCCAGCAGCTTGGCGGACGGTAATAATGAAAAACTGTTTTTT. This chain uses TRBV5-4 with TRBJ1-4, with D unresolved. Trimming removed 0 bases from V and 4 bases from J, with 10 bases in between. The length of the CDR3 is 15 residues. In germline, CDR1 is SGHNT, CDR2 YYREEE (reference sequence).

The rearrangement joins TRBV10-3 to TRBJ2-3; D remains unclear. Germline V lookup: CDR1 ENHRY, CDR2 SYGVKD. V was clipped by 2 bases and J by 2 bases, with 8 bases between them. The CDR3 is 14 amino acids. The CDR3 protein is CAISEERNTDTQYF. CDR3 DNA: TGTGCCATCAGTGAGGAGCGAAACACAGATACGCAGTATTTT.

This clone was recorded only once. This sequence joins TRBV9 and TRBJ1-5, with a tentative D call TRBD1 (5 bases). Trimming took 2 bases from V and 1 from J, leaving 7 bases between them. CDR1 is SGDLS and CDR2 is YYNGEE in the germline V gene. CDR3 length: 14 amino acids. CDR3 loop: CASSVGGSNQPQHF. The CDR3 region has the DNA TGTGCCAGCAGCGTGGGGGGAAGCAATCAGCCCCAGCATTTT.

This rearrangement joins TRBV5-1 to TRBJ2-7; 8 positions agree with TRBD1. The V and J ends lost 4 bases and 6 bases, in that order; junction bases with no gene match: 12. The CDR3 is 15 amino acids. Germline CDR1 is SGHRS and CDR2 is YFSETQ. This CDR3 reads CASSDRTGIAGEQYF. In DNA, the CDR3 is TGCGCCAGCAGCGACCGGACAGGGATTGCGGGCGAGCAGTACTTC.

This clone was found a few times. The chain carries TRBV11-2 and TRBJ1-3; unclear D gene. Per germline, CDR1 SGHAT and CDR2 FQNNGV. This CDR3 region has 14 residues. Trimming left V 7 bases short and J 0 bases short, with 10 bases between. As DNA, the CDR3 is TGTGCCAGCAAGGACTTTTCCTCTGGAAACACCATATATTTT. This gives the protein CASKDFSSGNTIYF. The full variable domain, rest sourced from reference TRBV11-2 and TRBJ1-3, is EAGVAQSPRYKIIEKRQSVAFWCNPISGHATLYWYQQILGQGPKLLIQFQNNGVVDDSQLPKDRFSAERLKGVDSTLKIQPAKLEDSAVYLCASKDFSSGNTIYFGEGSWLTVV.

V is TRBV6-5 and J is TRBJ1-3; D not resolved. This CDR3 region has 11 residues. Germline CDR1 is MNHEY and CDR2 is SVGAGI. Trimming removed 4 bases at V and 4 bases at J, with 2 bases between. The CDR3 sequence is CASSWGNTIYF. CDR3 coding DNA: TGTGCCAGCAGTTGGGGAAACACCATATATTTT.

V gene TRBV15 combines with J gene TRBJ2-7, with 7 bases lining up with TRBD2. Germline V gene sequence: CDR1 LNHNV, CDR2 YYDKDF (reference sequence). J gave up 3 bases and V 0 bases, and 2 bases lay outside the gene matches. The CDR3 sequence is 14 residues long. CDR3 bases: TGTGCCACCAGCAGAGATAAGCGGGACTACGAGCAGTACTTC. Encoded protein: CATSRDKRDYEQYF.

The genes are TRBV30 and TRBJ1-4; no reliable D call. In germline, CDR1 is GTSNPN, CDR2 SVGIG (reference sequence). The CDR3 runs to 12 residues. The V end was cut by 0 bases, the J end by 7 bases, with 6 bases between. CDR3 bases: TGTGCCTGGAGTGTATTTGGTGAAAAACTGTTTTTT. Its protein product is CAWSVFGEKLFF.

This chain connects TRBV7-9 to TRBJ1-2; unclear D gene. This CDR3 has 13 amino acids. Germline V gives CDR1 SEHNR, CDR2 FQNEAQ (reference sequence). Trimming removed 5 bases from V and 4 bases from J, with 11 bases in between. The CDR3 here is CASSDQRTYGYTF. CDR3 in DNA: TGTGCCAGCAGCGACCAAAGGACCTATGGCTACACCTTC.

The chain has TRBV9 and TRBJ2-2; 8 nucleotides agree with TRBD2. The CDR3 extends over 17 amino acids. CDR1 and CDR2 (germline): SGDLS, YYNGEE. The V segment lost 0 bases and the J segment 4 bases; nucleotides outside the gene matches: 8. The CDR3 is CASSVDGGARSTGELFF. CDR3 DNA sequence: TGTGCCAGCAGCGTAGACGGGGGGGCGCGTAGCACCGGGGAGCTGTTTTTT.

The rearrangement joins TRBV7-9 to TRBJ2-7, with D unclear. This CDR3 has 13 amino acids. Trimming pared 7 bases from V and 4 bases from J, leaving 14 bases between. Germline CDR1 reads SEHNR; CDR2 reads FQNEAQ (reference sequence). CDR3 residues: CASTTPGNYEQYF. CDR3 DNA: TGTGCCAGCACGACACCAGGAAATTACGAGCAGTACTTC.

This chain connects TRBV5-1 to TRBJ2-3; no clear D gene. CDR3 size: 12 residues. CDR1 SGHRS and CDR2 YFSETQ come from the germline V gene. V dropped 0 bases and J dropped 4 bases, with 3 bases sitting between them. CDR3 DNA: TGCGCCAGCAGCTTGGATGCAGATACGCAGTATTTT. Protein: CASSLDADTQYF.

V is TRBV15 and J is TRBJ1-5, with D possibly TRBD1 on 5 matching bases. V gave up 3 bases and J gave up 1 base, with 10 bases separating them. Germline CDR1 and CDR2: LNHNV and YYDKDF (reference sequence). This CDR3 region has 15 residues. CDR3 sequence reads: CATSSAPGSNQPQHF. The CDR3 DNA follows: TGTGCCACCAGCAGCGCCCCAGGGAGCAATCAGCCCCAGCATTTT.